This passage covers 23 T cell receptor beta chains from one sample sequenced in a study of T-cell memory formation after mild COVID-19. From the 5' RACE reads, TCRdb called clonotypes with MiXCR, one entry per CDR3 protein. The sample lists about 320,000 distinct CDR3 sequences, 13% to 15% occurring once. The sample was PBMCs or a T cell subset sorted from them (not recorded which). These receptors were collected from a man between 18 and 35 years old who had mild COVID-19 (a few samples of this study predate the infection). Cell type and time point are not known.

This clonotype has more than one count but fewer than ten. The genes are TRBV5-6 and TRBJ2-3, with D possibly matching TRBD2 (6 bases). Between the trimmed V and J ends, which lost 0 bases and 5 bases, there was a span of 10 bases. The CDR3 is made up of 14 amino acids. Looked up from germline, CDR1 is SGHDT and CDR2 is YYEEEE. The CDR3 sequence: CASSLGGVQDTQYF. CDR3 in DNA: TGTGCCAGCAGCTTGGGCGGGGTACAAGATACGCAGTATTTT. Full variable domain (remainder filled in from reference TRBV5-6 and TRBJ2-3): DAGVTQSPTHLIKTRGQQVTLRCSPKSGHDTVSWYQQALGQGPQFIFQYYEEEERQRGNFPDRFSGHQFPNYSSELNVNALLLGDSALYLCASSLGGVQDTQYFGPGTRLTVL.

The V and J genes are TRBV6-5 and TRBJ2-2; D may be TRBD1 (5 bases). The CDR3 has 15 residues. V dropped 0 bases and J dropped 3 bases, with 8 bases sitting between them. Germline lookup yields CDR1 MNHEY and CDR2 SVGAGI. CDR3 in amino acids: CASSYSIRDTGELFF. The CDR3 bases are TGTGCCAGCAGTTACTCGATCAGGGACACCGGGGAGCTGTTTTTT.

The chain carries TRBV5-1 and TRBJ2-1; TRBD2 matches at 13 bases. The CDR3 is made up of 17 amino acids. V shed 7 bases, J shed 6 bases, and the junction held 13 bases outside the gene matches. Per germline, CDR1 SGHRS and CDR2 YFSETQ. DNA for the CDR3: TGCGCCAGCGCTGGGACTAGCGGGGTGGCGCCCTCCAATGAGCAGTTCTTC. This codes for CASAGTSGVAPSNEQFF.

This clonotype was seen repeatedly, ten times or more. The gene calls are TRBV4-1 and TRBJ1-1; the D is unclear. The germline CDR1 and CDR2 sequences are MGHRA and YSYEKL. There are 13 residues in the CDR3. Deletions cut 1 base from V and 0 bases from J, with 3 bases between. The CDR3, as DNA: TGCGCCAGCAGCCAAGTAGTGAACACTGAAGCTTTCTTT. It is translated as CASSQVVNTEAFF.

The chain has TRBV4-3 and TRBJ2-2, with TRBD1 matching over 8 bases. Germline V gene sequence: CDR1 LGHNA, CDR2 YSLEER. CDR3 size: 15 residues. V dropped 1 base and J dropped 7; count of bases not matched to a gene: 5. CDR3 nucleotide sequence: TGCGCCAGCAGCCAAGGGACAGGGCCGAACGGGGAGCTGTTTTTT. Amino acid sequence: CASSQGTGPNGELFF.

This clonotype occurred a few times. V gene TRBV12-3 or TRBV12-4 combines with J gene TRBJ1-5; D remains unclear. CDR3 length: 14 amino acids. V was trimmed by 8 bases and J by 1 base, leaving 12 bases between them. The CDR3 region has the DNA TGTGCCAGCGGAGTCGGCGCCAGCAATCAGCCCCAGCATTTT. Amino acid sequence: CASGVGASNQPQHF.

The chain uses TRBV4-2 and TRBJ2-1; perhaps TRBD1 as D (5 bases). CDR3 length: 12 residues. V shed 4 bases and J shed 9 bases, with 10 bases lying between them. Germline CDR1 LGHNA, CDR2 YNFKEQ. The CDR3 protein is CASSRQRGEQFF. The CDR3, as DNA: TGTGCCAGCAGCCGGCAAAGGGGTGAGCAGTTCTTC.

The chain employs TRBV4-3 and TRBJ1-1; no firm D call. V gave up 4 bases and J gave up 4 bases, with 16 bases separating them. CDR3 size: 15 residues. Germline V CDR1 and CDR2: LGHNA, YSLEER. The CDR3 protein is CASSRPSSGATEAFF. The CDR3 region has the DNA TGCGCCAGCAGCCGGCCGTCATCGGGAGCCACTGAAGCTTTCTTT.

DNA for the CDR3: TGCGCCAGCAGCTTGGAGGGGGATAGGAATCAGCCCCAGCATTTT. This sequence encodes CASSLEGDRNQPQHF. The rearrangement uses TRBV5-1 and TRBJ1-5; D possibly corresponds to TRBD1 (6 bases). The CDR3 runs to 15 residues. From germline, CDR1 is SGHRS and CDR2 YFSETQ. V was trimmed by 0 bases and J by 4 bases, leaving 11 bases between them.

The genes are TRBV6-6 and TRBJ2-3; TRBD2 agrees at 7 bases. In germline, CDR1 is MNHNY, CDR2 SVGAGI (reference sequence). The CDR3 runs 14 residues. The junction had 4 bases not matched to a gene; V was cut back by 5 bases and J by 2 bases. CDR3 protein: CASSVAGVTDTQYF. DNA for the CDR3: TGTGCCAGCAGTGTTGCGGGGGTCACAGATACGCAGTATTTT.

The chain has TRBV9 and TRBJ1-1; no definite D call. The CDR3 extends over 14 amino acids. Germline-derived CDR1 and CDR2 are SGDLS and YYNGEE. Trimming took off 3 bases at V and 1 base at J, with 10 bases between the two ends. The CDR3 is CASSAWAGNTEAFF. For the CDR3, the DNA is TGTGCCAGCAGCGCGTGGGCAGGGAACACTGAAGCTTTCTTT.

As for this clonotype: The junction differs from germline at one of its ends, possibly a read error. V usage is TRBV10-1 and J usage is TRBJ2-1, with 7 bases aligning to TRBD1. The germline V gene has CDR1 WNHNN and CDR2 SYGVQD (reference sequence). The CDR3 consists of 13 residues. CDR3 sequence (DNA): TGCGCCAGCAGTGAGTCGATTGGGACAGTGACGTTATTC. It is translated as CASSESIGTVTLF.

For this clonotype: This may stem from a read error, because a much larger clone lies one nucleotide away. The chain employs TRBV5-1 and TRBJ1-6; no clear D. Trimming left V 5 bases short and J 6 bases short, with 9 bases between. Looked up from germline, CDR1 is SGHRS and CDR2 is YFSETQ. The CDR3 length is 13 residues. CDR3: CASRPDGNSPLHF. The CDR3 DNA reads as TGCGCCAGCAGACCGGACGGTAATTCACCCCTCCACTTT.

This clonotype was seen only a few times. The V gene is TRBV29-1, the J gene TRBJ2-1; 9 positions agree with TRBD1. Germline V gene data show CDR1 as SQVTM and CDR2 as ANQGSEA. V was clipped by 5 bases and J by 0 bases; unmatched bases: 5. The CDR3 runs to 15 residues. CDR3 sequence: CSVRGTGSSYNEQFF. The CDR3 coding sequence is TGCAGCGTTAGGGGGACAGGGAGCTCCTACAATGAGCAGTTCTTC.

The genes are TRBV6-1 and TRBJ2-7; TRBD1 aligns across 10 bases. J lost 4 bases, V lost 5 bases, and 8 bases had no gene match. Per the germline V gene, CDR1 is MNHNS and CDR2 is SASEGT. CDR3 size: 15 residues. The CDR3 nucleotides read TGTGCCAGCAGTCCCCGGGACAGGGGTTTATACGAGCAGTACGTC. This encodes CASSPRDRGLYEQYV.

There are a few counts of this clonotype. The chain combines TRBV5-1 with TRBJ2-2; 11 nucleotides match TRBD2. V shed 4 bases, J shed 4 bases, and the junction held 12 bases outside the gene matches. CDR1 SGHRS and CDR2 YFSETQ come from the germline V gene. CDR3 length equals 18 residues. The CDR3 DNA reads TGCGCCAGCAGCGCTCTCACTAGCGGGGGATACGGCACCGGGGAGCTGTTTTTT. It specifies CASSALTSGGYGTGELFF.

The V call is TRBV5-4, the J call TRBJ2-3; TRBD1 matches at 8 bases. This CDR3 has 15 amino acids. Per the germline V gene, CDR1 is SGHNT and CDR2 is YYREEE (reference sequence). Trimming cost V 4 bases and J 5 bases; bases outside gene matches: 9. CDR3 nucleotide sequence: TGTGCCAGCAGCCCGACAGGGGAAGGAGGAGATACGCAGTATTTT. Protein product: CASSPTGEGGDTQYF.

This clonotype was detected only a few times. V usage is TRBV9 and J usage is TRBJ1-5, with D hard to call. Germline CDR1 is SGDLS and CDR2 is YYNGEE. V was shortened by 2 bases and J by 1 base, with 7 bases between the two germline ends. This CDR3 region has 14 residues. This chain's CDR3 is CASSVGLSNQPQHF. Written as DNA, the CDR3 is TGTGCCAGCAGCGTTGGGCTAAGCAATCAGCCCCAGCATTTT.

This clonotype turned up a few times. The CDR3 DNA is TGTGCCAGCAGCTCACAAAGAGGCGAGCAGTACGTC. Amino acids: CASSSQRGEQYV. This chain uses TRBV7-9 with TRBJ2-7; D remains ambiguous. V was cut by 4 bases and J by 6 bases, with 10 bases left in between. CDR1 and CDR2 (germline): SEHNR, FQNEAQ (reference sequence). There are 12 residues in the CDR3.

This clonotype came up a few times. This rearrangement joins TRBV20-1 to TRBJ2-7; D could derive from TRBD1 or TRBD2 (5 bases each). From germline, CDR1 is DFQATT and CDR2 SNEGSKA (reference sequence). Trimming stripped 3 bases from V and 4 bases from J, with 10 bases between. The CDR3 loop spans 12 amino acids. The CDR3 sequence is CSASVREYEQYV. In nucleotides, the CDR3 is TGCAGTGCTAGTGTCAGGGAGTACGAGCAGTACGTC.

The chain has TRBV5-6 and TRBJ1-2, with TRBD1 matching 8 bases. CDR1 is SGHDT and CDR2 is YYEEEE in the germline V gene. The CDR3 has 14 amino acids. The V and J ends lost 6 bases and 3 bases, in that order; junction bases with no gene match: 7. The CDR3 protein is CASKTTGEDYGYTF. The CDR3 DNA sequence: TGTGCCAGCAAAACGACAGGGGAGGACTATGGCTACACCTTC.

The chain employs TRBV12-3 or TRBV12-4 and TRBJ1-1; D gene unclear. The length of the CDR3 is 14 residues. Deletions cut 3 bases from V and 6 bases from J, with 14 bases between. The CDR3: CASSFFAGSAEAFF. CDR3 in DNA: TGTGCCAGCAGTTTTTTCGCGGGGAGTGCTGAAGCTTTCTTT.

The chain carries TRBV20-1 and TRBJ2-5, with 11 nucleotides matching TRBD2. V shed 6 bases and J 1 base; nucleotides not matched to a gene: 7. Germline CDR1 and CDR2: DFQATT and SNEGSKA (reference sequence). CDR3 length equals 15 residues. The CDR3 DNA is TGCAGTGCAAGTTTAGCGGGGGGGACCCAAGAGACCCAGTACTTC. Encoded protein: CSASLAGGTQETQYF.